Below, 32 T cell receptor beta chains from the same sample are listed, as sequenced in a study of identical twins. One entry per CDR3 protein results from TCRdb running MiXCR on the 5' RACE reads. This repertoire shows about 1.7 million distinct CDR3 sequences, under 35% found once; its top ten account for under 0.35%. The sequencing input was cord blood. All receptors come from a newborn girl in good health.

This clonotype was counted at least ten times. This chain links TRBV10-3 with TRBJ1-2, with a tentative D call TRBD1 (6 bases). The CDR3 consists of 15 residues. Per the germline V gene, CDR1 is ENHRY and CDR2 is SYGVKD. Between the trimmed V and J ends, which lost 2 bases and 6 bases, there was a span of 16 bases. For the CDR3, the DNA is TGTGCCATCAGTGAGCAAATGACAGGAGCCGATGGCTACACCTTC. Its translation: CAISEQMTGADGYTF.

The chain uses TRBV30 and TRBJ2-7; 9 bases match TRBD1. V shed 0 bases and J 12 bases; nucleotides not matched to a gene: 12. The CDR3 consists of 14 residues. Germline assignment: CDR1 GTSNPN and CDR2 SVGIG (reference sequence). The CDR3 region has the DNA TGTGCCTGGAGTGTGGGGGACAGGGTCTCAAGGTTGTACTTC. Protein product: CAWSVGDRVSRLYF.

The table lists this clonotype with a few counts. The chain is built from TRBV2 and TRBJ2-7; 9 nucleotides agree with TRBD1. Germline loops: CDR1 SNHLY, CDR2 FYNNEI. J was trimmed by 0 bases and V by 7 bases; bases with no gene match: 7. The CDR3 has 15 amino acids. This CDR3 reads CASIGDRAFSYEQYF. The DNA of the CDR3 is TGTGCCAGCATTGGGGACAGGGCGTTCTCCTACGAGCAGTACTTC.

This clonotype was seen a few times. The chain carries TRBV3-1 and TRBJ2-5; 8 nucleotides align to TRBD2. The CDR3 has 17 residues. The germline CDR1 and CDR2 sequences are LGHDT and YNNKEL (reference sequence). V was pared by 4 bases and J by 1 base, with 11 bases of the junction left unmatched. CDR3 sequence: CASSPPFSGIRQETQYF. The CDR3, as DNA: TGTGCCAGCAGCCCTCCTTTTAGCGGGATCCGCCAAGAGACCCAGTACTTC.

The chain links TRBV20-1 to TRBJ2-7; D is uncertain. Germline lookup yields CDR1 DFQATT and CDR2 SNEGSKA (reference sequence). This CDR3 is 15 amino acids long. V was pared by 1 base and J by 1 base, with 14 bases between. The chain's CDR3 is CSARAGAVFSYEQYF. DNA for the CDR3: TGCAGTGCTAGAGCAGGCGCGGTCTTTTCCTACGAGCAGTACTTC.

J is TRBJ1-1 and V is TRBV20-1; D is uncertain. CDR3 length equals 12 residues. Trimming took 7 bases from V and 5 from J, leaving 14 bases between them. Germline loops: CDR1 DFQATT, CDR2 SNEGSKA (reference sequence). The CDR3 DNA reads TGCAGTGTATCGGTACGAGGGACTGAAGCTTTCTTT. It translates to CSVSVRGTEAFF.

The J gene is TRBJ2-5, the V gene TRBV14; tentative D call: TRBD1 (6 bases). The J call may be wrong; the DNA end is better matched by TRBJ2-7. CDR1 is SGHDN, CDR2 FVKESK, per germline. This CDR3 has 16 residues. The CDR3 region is CASSQEILTGSHEQYF. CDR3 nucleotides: TGTGCCAGCAGCCAAGAGATTCTGACAGGTTCCCACGAGCAGTACTTC.

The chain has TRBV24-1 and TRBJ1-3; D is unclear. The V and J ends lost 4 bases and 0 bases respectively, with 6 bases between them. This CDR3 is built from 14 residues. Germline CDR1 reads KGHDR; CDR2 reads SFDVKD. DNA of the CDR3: TGTGCCACCAGTGACGGCTTCTCTGGAAACACCATATATTTT. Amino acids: CATSDGFSGNTIYF.

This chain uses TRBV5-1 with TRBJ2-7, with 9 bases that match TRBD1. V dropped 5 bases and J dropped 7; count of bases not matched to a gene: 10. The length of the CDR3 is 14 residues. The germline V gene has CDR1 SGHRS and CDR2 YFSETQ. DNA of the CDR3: TGCGCCAGCAGAGTAGGGACAGGGAGGAATGAGCAGTACTTC. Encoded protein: CASRVGTGRNEQYF.

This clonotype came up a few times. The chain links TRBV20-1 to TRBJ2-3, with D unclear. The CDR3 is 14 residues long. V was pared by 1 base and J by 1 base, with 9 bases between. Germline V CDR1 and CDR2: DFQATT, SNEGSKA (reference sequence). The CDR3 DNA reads TGCAGTGCTAGAGCTCCAGGAGGCACAGATACGCAGTATTTT. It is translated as CSARAPGGTDTQYF.

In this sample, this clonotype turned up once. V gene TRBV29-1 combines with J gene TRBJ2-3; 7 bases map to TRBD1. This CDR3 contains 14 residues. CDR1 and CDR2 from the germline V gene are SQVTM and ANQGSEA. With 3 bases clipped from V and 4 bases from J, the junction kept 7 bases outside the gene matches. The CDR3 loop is CSVEVGQGADTQYF. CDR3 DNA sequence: TGCAGCGTTGAGGTCGGGCAGGGGGCAGATACGCAGTATTTT.

CDR3 DNA: TGCAGTGCTAGACCGGGGCCCAACACTGAAGCTTTCTTT. Protein product: CSARPGPNTEAFF. The genes are TRBV20-1 and TRBJ1-1; TRBD1 is a possible D gene (5 bases). The CDR3 has 13 residues. CDR1 is DFQATT and CDR2 is SNEGSKA in the germline V gene (reference sequence). V lost 2 bases and J lost 2, with 9 bases in between.

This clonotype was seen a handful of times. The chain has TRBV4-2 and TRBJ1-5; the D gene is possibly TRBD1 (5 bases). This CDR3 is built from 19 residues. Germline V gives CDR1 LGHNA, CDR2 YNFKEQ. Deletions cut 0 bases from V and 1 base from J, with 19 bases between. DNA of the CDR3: TGTGCCAGCAGCCAAGACCCGGGGGATTTGATTTCGAGCAATCAGCCCCAGCATTTT. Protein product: CASSQDPGDLISSNQPQHF.

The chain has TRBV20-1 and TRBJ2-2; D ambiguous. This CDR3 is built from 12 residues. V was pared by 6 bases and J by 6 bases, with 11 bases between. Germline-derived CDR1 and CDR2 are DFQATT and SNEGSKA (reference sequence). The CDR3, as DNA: TGCAGTGCGAGAAGGCAGGCCGGGGAGCTGTTTTTT. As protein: CSARRQAGELFF.

In DNA, the CDR3 is TGTGCCGCACGCGGGCGGGCAACTAATGAAAAACTGTTTTTT. As protein: CAARGRATNEKLFF. J is TRBJ1-4 and V is TRBV6-6; D gene uncertain. The CDR3 loop spans 14 amino acids. V lost 11 bases to trimming and J lost 0 bases, with 13 bases between them. Germline CDR1 MNHNY, CDR2 SVGAGI (reference sequence).

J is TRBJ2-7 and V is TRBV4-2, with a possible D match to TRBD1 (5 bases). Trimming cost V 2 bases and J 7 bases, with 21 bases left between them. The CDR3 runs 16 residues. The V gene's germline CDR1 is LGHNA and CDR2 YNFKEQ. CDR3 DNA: TGTGCCAGCAGCCAACACAAGGACGGACAACGTGTAGAGCAGTACTTC. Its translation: CASSQHKDGQRVEQYF.

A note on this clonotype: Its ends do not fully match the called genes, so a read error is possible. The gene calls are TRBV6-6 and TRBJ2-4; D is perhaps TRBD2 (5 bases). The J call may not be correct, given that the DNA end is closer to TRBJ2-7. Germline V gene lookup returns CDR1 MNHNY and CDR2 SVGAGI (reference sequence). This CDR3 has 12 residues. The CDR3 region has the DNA TGTACCAGCAGTTTCGGGGTAGGCGAGCAGTACTTC. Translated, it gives CTSSFGVGEQYF.

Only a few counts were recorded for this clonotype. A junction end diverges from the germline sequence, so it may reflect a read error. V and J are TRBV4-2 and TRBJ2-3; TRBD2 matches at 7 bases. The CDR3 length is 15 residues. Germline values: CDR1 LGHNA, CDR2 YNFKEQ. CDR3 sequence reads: CASGQGGRTTDTQYF. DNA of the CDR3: TGTGCCAGCGGCCAGGGCGGGAGAACCACAGATACGCAGTATTTT.

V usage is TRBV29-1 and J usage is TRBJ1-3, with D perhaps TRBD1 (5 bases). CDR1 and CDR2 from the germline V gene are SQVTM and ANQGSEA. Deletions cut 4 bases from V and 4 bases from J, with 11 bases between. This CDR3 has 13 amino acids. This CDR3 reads CSVARGAGNTIYF. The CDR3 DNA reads TGCAGCGTTGCAAGGGGCGCGGGAAACACCATATATTTT.

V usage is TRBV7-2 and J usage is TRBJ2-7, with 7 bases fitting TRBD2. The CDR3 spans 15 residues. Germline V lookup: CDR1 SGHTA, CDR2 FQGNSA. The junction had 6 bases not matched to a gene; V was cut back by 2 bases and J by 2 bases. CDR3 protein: CASSLYPGTTYEQYF. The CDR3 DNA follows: TGTGCCAGCAGCTTATACCCCGGGACTACCTACGAGCAGTACTTC.

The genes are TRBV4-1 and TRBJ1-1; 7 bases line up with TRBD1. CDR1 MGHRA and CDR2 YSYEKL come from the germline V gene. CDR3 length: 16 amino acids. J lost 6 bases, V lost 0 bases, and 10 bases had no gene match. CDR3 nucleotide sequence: TGCGCCAGCAGCCAAGATCTTCGGACAGGTCACCCTGAAGCTTTCTTT. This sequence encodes CASSQDLRTGHPEAFF.

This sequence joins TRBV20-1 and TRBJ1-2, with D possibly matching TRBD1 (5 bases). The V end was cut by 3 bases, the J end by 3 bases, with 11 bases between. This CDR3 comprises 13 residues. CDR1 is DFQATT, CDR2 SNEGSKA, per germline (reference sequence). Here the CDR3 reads CSASWGIDYGYTF. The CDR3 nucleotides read TGCAGTGCTAGTTGGGGCATAGACTATGGCTACACCTTC.

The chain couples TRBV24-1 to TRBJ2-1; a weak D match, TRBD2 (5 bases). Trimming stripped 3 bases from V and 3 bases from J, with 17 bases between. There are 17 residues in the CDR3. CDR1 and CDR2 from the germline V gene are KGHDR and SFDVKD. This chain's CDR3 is CATSDGDLAQNYNEQFF. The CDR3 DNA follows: TGTGCCACCAGTGATGGGGATCTAGCTCAGAACTACAATGAGCAGTTCTTC.

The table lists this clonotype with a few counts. CDR3 nucleotides: TGTGCCAGCAGCTTGAGACTAGCCCACAATGAGCAGTTCTTC. This encodes CASSLRLAHNEQFF. The V gene is TRBV7-2, the J gene TRBJ2-1, with TRBD2 matching over 7 bases. The CDR3 totals 14 residues. Germline CDR1 SGHTA, CDR2 FQGNSA. Trimming took 3 bases from V and 5 from J; bases not matched to a gene: 4. Full variable domain (outside the CDR3, taken from reference TRBV7-2 and TRBJ2-1): GAGVSQSPSNKVTEKGKDVELRCDPISGHTALYWYRQSLGQGLEFLIYFQGNSAPDKSGLPSDRFSAERTGGSVSTLTIQRTQQEDSAVYLCASSLRLAHNEQFFGPGTRLTVL.

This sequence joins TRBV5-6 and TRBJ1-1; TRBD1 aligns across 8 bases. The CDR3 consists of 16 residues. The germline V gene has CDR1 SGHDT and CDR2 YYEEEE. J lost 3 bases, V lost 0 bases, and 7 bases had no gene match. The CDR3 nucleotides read TGTGCCAGCAGCTTGGCCCCTGGACAGGGCTACACTGAAGCTTTCTTT. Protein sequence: CASSLAPGQGYTEAFF.

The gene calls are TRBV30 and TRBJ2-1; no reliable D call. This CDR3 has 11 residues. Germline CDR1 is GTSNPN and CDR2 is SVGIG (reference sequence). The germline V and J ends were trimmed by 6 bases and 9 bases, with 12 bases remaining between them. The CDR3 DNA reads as TGTGCCTGCTCCGGTCGTGGTGAGCAGTTCTTC. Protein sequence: CACSGRGEQFF.

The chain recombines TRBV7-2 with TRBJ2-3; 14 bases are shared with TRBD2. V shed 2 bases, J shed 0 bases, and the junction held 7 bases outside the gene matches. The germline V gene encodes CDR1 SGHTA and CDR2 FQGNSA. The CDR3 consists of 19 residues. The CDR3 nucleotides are TGTGCCAGCAGCTTACATAGACTAGCGGGAGGGCCGAGCACAGATACGCAGTATTTT. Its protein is CASSLHRLAGGPSTDTQYF.

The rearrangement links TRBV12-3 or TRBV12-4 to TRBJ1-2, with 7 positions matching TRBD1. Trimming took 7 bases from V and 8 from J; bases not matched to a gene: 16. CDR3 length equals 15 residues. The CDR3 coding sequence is TGTGCCAGCATCCAAACCCAGGGGGTTACGCAAGGCTACACCTTC. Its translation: CASIQTQGVTQGYTF.

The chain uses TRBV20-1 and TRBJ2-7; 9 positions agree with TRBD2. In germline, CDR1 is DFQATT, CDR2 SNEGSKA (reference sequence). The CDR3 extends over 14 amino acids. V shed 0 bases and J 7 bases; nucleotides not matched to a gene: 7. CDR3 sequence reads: CSARDLAGIGEQYF. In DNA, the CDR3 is TGCAGTGCTAGAGATCTAGCGGGGATCGGGGAGCAGTACTTC.

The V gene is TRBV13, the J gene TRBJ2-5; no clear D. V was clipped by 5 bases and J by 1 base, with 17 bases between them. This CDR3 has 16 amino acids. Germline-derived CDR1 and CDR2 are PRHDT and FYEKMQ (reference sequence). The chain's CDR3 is CASSLEGRRAQETQYF. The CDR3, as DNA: TGTGCCAGCAGCCTAGAAGGACGGCGCGCCCAAGAGACCCAGTACTTC.

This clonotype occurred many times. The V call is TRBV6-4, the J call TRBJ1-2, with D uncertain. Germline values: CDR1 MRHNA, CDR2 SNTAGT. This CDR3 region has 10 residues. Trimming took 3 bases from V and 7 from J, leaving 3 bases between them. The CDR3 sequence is CASSDGGYTF. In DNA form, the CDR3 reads TGTGCCAGCAGTGATGGTGGCTACACCTTC.

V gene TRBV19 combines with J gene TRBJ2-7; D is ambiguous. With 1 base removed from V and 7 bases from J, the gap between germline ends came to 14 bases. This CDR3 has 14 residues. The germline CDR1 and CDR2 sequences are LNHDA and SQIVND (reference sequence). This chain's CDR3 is CASSIGLGKNEQYF. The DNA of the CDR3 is TGTGCCAGTAGTATAGGGCTAGGTAAAAATGAGCAGTACTTC.